This T cell receptor beta chain is drawn from a study of blood T cell repertoires in COVID-19. Study summary: Samples came from the United States, Italy and Spain, spanning acute and convalescent COVID-19. T cells, B-cell-depleted T cells, or PBMCs provided the cDNA or gDNA that served as material.

As handled by the study authors: Reference gene primer amplification gave estimated nucleated cell counts. Generated by immunoSEQ multiplex PCR, the TCRdb table keeps only in-frame clones and is missing some. V and J calls plus clone size are reproduced from that table; the DNA served to infer D and trimming. The sample includes around 250,000 clones, around four fifths of them seen just once. This CDR3 spans 16 amino acids. Trimming cost V 1 base and J 9 bases; bases outside gene matches: 12. Germline V CDR1 and CDR2: SGDLS, YYNGEE. This clone was recorded many times. Specimen: peripheral blood. The clonotype comes from a man aged 25-45 years who had recovered from COVID-19. This chain connects TRBV9 to TRBJ2-1; 8 positions agree with TRBD2. CDR3 loop: CASSVTGTRSVGEQFF. The CDR3 DNA sequence: TGTGCCAGCAGCGTAACCGGGACTAGATCTGTGGGTGAGCAGTTCTTC. Full variable domain (missing parts from reference TRBV9 and TRBJ2-1): DSGVTQTPKHLITATGQRVTLRCSPRSGDLSVYWYQQSLDQGLQFLIQYYNGEERAKGNILERFSAQQFPDLHSELNLSSLELGDSALYFCASSVTGTRSVGEQFFGPGTRLTVL.